This is a list of T cell receptor beta chains from one sample in a study of naive and memory T cell subsets. TCRdb re-derived calls from the UMI-ligation and nested PCR reads in MiXCR, one entry per CDR3 protein. This table has approximately 100,000 distinct CDR3 sequences, approximately 15% appearing once. The sample comprised naive CD8+ T cells from blood. The receptor set was obtained from a human donor in good health. Each CDR3 is given with its conserved first and last residue. Clone size is not always given. Where it is, it says once, few, many or a class for expanded clones.

NA | TRBJ2-3 | TRBV7-3 | CASSLTYGGLEDTQYF
NA | TRBJ2-3 | TRBV7-9 | CASSPPTGTDTQYF
many | TRBJ2-7 | TRBV7-6 | CASSLQEDYEQYF
NA | TRBJ1-1 | TRBV6-5 | CASSSTLGGTEAFF
few | TRBJ2-1 | TRBV6-6 | CASSYPSGVYNEQFF
many | TRBJ2-3 | TRBV15 | CATSRVGTGGRDTQYF
few | TRBJ2-7 | TRBV7-9 | CASSLVGGTYEQYF
many | TRBJ2-3 | TRBV25-1 | CASSVGGASTDTQYF
medium-sized | TRBJ2-1 | TRBV7-9 | CATAGGPHNEQFF
NA | TRBJ2-2 | TRBV2 | CASVWETGELFF
many | TRBJ2-5 | TRBV18 | CASSPPVAGEETQYF
NA | TRBJ2-1 | TRBV19 | CASSIGLAGYNEQFF
NA | TRBJ2-5 | TRBV25-1 | CASSEPRTGGEETQYF
NA | TRBJ2-3 | TRBV19 | CASTSGTTDTQYF
many | TRBJ2-7 | TRBV4-3 | CASSQEGSSGYEQYF
NA | TRBJ2-1 | TRBV15 | CATSSPLAGGDEQFF
many | TRBJ1-3 | TRBV3-1 | CASAETSGNTIYF
NA | TRBJ2-7 | TRBV7-9 | CASSLTTGGLGLYEQYF
NA | TRBJ1-5 | TRBV9 | CASSRGTNQPQHF
many | TRBJ2-1 | TRBV6-6 | CASSYLPSSRAGRDNEQFF
few | TRBJ1-2 | TRBV19 | CASSIGASLIPSPYGYTF
few | TRBJ2-1 | TRBV13 | CASSPGQGNVYNEQFF
NA | TRBJ2-3 | TRBV24-1 | CATSDLTGSTDTQYF
few | TRBJ2-3 | TRBV15 | CATSRDLLAVFTDTQYF
few | TRBJ2-5 | TRBV9 | CASSDDGGSGETQYF
NA | TRBJ2-6 | TRBV5-1 | CASSLGQRSTSSGANVLTF
many | TRBJ2-1 | TRBV24-1 | CATSPAGVTEQFF
many | TRBJ1-5 | TRBV12-3/TRBV12-4 | CASSFPPNQPQHF
NA | TRBJ2-3 | TRBV12-3/TRBV12-4 | CASSPHGGPVEPQYF
few | TRBJ1-1 | TRBV29-1 | CSVVSRGTEAFF
NA | TRBJ2-7 | TRBV19 | CASSPGTGGAGRYYEQYF
NA | TRBJ2-1 | TRBV20-1 | CSASPTSVGNEQFF
NA | TRBJ2-3 | TRBV24-1 | CATSDFGTATTTDTQYF
few | TRBJ2-1 | TRBV12-3/TRBV12-4 | CASSLLYNEQFF
NA | TRBJ1-1 | TRBV20-1 | CSARESYLPEAFF
few | TRBJ1-5 | TRBV15 | CATSRDGVQPQHF
NA | TRBJ2-1 | TRBV7-9 | CASSLATGGRYNEQFF
many | TRBJ1-2 | TRBV29-1 | CSVPTGGSYGYTF
few | TRBJ2-1 | TRBV12-3/TRBV12-4 | CASSQGQGHNEQFF
few | TRBJ1-6 | TRBV20-1 | CSATVWTGWNSPLHF
NA | TRBJ2-5 | TRBV6-2/TRBV6-3 | CASSYLRSLVPYQETQYF
many | TRBJ2-1 | TRBV20-1 | CSARSPSGGSVWNEQFF
many | TRBJ1-1 | TRBV15 | CATSRGAGDISKAFF
few | TRBJ2-5 | TRBV7-9 | CASSGGALGTQYF
many | TRBJ2-1 | TRBV20-1 | CSARALGGNEQFF
NA | TRBJ2-5 | TRBV4-3 | CASSQDLSHGLNLQETQYF
NA | TRBJ2-7 | TRBV27 | CASTRGSPGLAYYEQYF
many | TRBJ2-3 | TRBV24-1 | CATRGGGTDTQYF
NA | TRBJ2-3 | TRBV2 | CATSKHREATDTQYF
NA | TRBJ2-1 | TRBV27 | CASSLSGTHEQFF
few | TRBJ1-1 | TRBV28 | CASSRFGGAEAFF
NA | TRBJ1-2 | TRBV29-1 | CSVRPGDYGYTF